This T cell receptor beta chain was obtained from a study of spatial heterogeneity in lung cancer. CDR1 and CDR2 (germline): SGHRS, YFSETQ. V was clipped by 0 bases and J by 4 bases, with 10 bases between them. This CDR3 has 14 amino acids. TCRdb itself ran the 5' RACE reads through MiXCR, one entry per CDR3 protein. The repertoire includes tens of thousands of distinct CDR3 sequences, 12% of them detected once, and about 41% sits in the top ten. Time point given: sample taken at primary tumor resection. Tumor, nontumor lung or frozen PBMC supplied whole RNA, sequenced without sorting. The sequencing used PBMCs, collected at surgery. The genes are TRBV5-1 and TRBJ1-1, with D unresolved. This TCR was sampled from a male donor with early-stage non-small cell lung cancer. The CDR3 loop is CASSLVAGPTEAFF. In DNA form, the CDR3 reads TGCGCCAGCAGCTTGGTCGCCGGTCCCACTGAAGCTTTCTTT. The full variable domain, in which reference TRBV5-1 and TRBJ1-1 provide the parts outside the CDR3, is KAGVTQTPRYLIKTRGQQVTLSCSPISGHRSVSWYQQTPGQGLQFLFEYFSETQRNKGNFPGRFSGRQFSNSRSEMNVSTLELGDSALYLCASSLVAGPTEAFFGQGTRLTVV.